This T cell receptor (beta chain) was recovered during a study of T cell responses to AZD1222 COVID-19 vaccine. This clone was recorded a few times. Germline V gene lookup returns CDR1 LGHNA and CDR2 YSLEER. Trimming removed 0 bases at V and 7 bases at J, with 13 bases between. The CDR3 has 15 amino acids. The protocol was immunoSEQ multiplex PCR, while the TCRdb copy is restricted to in-frame clones and leaves out a portion. The sample holds about 120,000 clones, around 87% seen once. This receptor was obtained from an adult in good health. The specimen was peripheral blood, collected on day 0 of AZD1222 vaccination. The gene calls are TRBV4-3 and TRBJ2-1, with a weak D call TRBD2 (6 bases). The DNA of the CDR3 is TGCGCCAGCAGCCAAGATAACCTAGCGAGGAATGAGCAGTTCTTC. It yields the protein CASSQDNLARNEQFF.